This entry lists 19 T cell receptor beta chains sequenced from one sample in a study of PD-L1 blockade in urothelial cancer. Using immunoSEQ multiplex PCR, the repertoire was profiled, and TCRdb retains in-frame clones only, with some absent. Of about 43,000 clones in the sample, 88% are singletons; the top ten hold roughly 3.9%. The specimen was PBMCs, collected around atezolizumab (anti-PD-L1) treatment. Receptors originate from a man older than 75 with urothelial cancer.

The genes are TRBV18 and TRBJ1-5; 8 nucleotides line up with TRBD1. Germline V CDR1 and CDR2: KGHSH, LQKENI. With V trimmed by 1 base and J by 5 bases, 4 bases remained unmatched. This CDR3 contains 15 residues. In nucleotides, the CDR3 is TGTGCCAGCTCACCACTCGCAGGGGGCGATCAGCCCCAGCATTTT. As protein: CASSPLAGGDQPQHF.

The genes are TRBV9 and TRBJ2-1, with 7 bases identical to TRBD2. Germline loops: CDR1 SGDLS, CDR2 YYNGEE. This CDR3 has 20 residues. Trimming took 0 bases from V and 5 from J; bases not matched to a gene: 20. The CDR3 DNA reads TGTGCCAGCAGCGTAGGAGGGGTGGGTCGGGCGGGAGTGTATGACAATGAGCAGTTCTTC. Translated, it gives CASSVGGVGRAGVYDNEQFF.

The chain combines TRBV7-2 with TRBJ1-5, with D possibly matching TRBD1 (6 bases). V was clipped by 6 bases and J by 6 bases, with 15 bases between them. Germline loops: CDR1 SGHTA, CDR2 FQGNSA. This CDR3 region has 14 residues. The DNA of the CDR3 is TGTGCCAGCAGTTATGACAGGTTACGTCAGCCCCAGCATTTT. It specifies CASSYDRLRQPQHF.

This chain links TRBV2 with TRBJ2-2; tentatively, D is TRBD2 (5 bases). Trimming took off 8 bases at V and 5 bases at J, with 15 bases between the two ends. The CDR3 totals 14 residues. The germline CDR1 and CDR2 sequences are SNHLY and FYNNEI. CDR3 nucleotides: TGTGCCAGCGTCCCGGGATCTCTAACCGGGGAGCTGTTTTTT. Protein product: CASVPGSLTGELFF.

This chain uses TRBV28 with TRBJ2-7, with 8 bases that match TRBD1. From germline, CDR1 is MDHEN and CDR2 SYDVKM. The CDR3 totals 15 residues. Trimming cost V 7 bases and J 4 bases; bases outside gene matches: 12. The CDR3 loop reads CASNALRQGYYEQYF. The CDR3 DNA reads as TGTGCCAGCAACGCCCTTCGACAGGGGTATTACGAGCAGTACTTC.

V is TRBV19 and J is TRBJ1-2; weak D call: TRBD1 (6 bases). The V end lost 8 bases, the J end lost 4 bases, and 23 bases lay between the germline ends. Looked up from germline, CDR1 is LNHDA and CDR2 is SQIVND (reference sequence). The CDR3 covers 16 residues. CDR3 region: CASSGITGTPSYGYTF. The CDR3 DNA reads as TGTGCCAGTTCAGGGATTACCGGGACACCCAGCTATGGCTACACCTTC.

This chain's CDR3 is CAISEASQGYNEQFF. In DNA form, the CDR3 reads TGTGCCATCAGTGAGGCGAGTCAGGGTTACAATGAGCAGTTCTTC. The chain carries TRBV10-3 and TRBJ2-1; tentative D call: TRBD1 (5 bases). Germline V gives CDR1 ENHRY, CDR2 SYGVKD. Trimming cost V 2 bases and J 4 bases, with 12 bases left between them. This CDR3 contains 15 residues.

The V and J genes are TRBV28 and TRBJ1-5; a possible D gene is TRBD1 (6 bases). Germline values: CDR1 MDHEN, CDR2 SYDVKM. The length of the CDR3 is 16 residues. Trimming took off 4 bases at V and 3 bases at J, with 16 bases between the two ends. CDR3 bases: TGTGCCAGCAGTTCGCCCCGTGGACAGAACAATCAGCCCCAGCATTTT. Translated: CASSSPRGQNNQPQHF.

This clone was seen only a few times. This chain joins TRBV6-6 and TRBJ2-7; 12 positions match TRBD2. The trim removed 6 bases at V and 5 bases at J, leaving 11 bases unmatched. CDR3 length: 16 residues. CDR1 MNHNY and CDR2 SVGAGI come from the germline V gene (reference sequence). CDR3 sequence (DNA): TGTGCCAGCAGGGAGACTAGCGGGAGATTGTCAAACGAGCAGTACTTC. Encoded protein: CASRETSGRLSNEQYF.

Only a few counts were recorded for this clone. DNA of the CDR3: TGTGCTAGTGGTTTAGGACAGGGGGGAGGAGAGACCCAGTACTTC. Its protein is CASGLGQGGGETQYF. This rearrangement joins TRBV12-5 to TRBJ2-5, with TRBD1 matching over 10 bases. CDR3 size: 15 residues. The V and J ends lost 3 bases and 4 bases, in that order; junction bases with no gene match: 5. The V gene's germline CDR1 is LGHNT and CDR2 FRNRAP.

V gene TRBV5-6 combines with J gene TRBJ2-2, with TRBD2 matching 16 bases. The trim removed 4 bases at V and 6 bases at J, leaving 6 bases unmatched. Germline CDR1 reads SGHDT; CDR2 reads YYEEEE. The CDR3 has 17 amino acids. This chain's CDR3 is CASSLGLAGGPAGELFF. The CDR3 DNA sequence: TGTGCCAGCAGCCTGGGACTAGCGGGAGGGCCCGCCGGGGAGCTGTTTTTT.

J is TRBJ2-3 and V is TRBV4-3, with 9 bases that match TRBD1. Trimming took 3 bases from V and 2 from J; bases not matched to a gene: 6. Germline V lookup: CDR1 LGHNA, CDR2 YSLEER. The CDR3 spans 16 residues. CDR3 residues: CASSQGDRAYTDTQYF. The CDR3 DNA follows: TGCGCCAGCAGCCAGGGGGACAGGGCTTACACAGATACGCAGTATTTT.

The chain combines TRBV19 with TRBJ2-3; 7 positions match TRBD2. The J segment lost 4 bases and the V segment lost 7 bases, leaving 11 bases of the junction unmatched. The CDR3 spans 15 residues. In germline, CDR1 is LNHDA, CDR2 SQIVND (reference sequence). DNA of the CDR3: TGTGCCAGTACGGGGAGGGAGAAGGGGTCAGATACGCAGTATTTT. Protein product: CASTGREKGSDTQYF.

This clone was detected only once. The chain couples TRBV7-2 to TRBJ2-7; 7 bases match TRBD1. Germline trimming cut 5 bases from V and 3 bases from J; bases unmatched to any gene: 10. The germline V gene has CDR1 SGHTA and CDR2 FQGNSA. This CDR3 is built from 15 residues. In nucleotides, the CDR3 is TGTGCCAGCAGCCACTTCTTGGACAGGAACTACGAGCAGTACTTC. Translation gives CASSHFLDRNYEQYF.

V and J are TRBV6-5 and TRBJ1-1; TRBD1 matches 7 bases. CDR3 length: 14 residues. Germline-derived CDR1 and CDR2 are MNHEY and SVGAGI. Trimming cost V 6 bases and J 2 bases; bases outside gene matches: 6. CDR3 bases: TGTGCCAGCAGGGACAGGCAATACAACACTGAAGCTTTCTTT. This encodes CASRDRQYNTEAFF.

V is TRBV5-1 and J is TRBJ2-7; 8 bases align to TRBD1. CDR3 length: 16 amino acids. V shed 3 bases and J 1 base; nucleotides not matched to a gene: 9. Germline V gives CDR1 SGHRS, CDR2 YFSETQ. CDR3 bases: TGCGCCAGCAGCTGGGATGGACAGGGAGCTTCCTACGAGCAGTACTTC. This sequence encodes CASSWDGQGASYEQYF. The full variable domain, with the rest looked up from reference TRBV5-1 and TRBJ2-7, is KAGVTQTPRYLIKTRGQQVTLSCSPISGHRSVSWYQQTPGQGLQFLFEYFSETQRNKGNFPGRFSGRQFSNSRSEMNVSTLELGDSALYLCASSWDGQGASYEQYFGPGTRLTVT.

V is TRBV28 and J is TRBJ2-1, with TRBD2 matching 8 bases. The CDR3 has 13 residues. V lost 8 bases to trimming and J lost 7 bases; unmatched junction nucleotides: 7. Germline CDR1 is MDHEN and CDR2 is SYDVKM. The CDR3 DNA follows: TGTGCCAGCCTGGCGGGAGGCCGTAATGAGCAGTTCTTC. Translation: CASLAGGRNEQFF.

The V and J genes are TRBV29-1 and TRBJ1-3, with D perhaps TRBD1 (6 bases). The CDR3 contains 12 residues. Germline loops: CDR1 SQVTM, CDR2 ANQGSEA. V was shortened by 5 bases and J by 2 bases, with 7 bases between the two germline ends. CDR3 nucleotides: TGCAGCGTTACAGGGACTGGAAACACCATATATTTT. This translates into CSVTGTGNTIYF.

The chain joins TRBV9 to TRBJ2-7; tentatively, D is TRBD2 (6 bases). Trimming removed 4 bases from V and 1 base from J, with 15 bases in between. Germline-derived CDR1 and CDR2 are SGDLS and YYNGEE. The CDR3 has 15 residues. CDR3 DNA sequence: TGTGCCAGCAGCCTGGGGACTGGGCCATCCTACGAGCAGTACTTC. Amino acid sequence: CASSLGTGPSYEQYF.